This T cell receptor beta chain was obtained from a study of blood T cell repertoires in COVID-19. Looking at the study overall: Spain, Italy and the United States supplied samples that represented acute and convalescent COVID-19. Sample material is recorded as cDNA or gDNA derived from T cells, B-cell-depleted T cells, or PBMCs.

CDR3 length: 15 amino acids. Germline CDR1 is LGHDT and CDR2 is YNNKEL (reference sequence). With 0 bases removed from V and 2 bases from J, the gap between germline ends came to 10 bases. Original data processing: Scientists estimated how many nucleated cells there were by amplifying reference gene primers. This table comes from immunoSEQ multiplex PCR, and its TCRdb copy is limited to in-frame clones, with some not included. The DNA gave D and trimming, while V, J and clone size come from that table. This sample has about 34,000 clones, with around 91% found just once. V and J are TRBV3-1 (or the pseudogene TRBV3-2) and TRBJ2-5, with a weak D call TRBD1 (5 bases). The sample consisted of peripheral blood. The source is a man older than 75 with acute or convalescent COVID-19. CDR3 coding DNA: TGTGCCAGCAGCCAAGATCCAGGGCTTCAAGAGACCCAGTACTTC. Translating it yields CASSQDPGLQETQYF.